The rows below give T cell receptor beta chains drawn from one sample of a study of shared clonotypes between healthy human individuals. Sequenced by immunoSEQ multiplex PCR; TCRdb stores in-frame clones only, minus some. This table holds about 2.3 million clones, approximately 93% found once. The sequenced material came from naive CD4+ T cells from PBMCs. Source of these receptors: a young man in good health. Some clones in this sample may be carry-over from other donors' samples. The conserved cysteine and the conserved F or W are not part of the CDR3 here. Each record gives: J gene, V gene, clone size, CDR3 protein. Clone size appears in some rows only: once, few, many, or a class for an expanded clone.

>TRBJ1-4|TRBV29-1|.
SGGGTSSDRGKLF
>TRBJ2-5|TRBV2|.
ASREGAETQY
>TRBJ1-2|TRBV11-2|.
ASSQGDTNYGYT
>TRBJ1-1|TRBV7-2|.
ASSRRVSEAF
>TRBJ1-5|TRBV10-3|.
AISEGQGNQPQH
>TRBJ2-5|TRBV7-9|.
ASSQRSATGWETQY
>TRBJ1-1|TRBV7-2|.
ASSLEAGTEAF
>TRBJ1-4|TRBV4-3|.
ASSQGIQTFNEKLF
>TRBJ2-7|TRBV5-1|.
ASSPLAGEGEQY
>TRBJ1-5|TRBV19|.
ASNDRIYSNQPQH
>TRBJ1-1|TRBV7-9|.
ASSLEDYTEAF
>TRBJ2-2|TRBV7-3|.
ASRGTVDGELF
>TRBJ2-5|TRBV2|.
ASSEASKTQY
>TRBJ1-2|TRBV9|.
ASSPPSLYGYT
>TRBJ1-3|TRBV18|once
ASSPPGRSAGNTIY
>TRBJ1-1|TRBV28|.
ASSLMASSNTEAF
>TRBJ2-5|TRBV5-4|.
ASSLARETQY
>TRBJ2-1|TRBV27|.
ASNPRAGPSSYNEQF
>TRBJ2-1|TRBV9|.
ASSKQGAEAYNEQF
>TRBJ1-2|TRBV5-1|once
ASSIGWGDYGYT
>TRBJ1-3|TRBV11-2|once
ASRALKGTGNTIY
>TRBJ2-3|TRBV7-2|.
ASSLGGVRTDTQY
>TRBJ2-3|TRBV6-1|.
ASSRASGRDTQY
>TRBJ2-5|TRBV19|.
ASSPRTAFGQETQY
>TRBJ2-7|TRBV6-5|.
ASSYSGGGWQY
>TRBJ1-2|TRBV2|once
ASGVGRSLGGYT
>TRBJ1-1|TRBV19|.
ASGVAGSTEAF
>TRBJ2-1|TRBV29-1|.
SVSGTLRSSYNEQF
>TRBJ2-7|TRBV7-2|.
ASSIGQGSSYEQY